The sequence of this T cell receptor (beta chain) was determined in a study of blood T cell repertoires in COVID-19. Original handling: Amplifying reference gene primers gave estimates of nucleated cell counts. Method: immunoSEQ multiplex PCR; TCRdb's copy keeps in-frame clones and lacks some. V and J calls and clone size come straight from that table; D and trimming were deduced from the DNA. This table holds roughly 90,000 clones, roughly 78% found once. The CDR3 is made up of 14 amino acids. V lost 1 base, J lost 8 bases, and 11 bases lay in between. CDR1 and CDR2 from the germline V gene are LGHDT and YNNKEL (reference sequence).

The sequencing sample was made of peripheral blood. The clonotype comes from a woman aged 65 to 85 with acute or convalescent COVID-19. The rearrangement uses TRBV3-1 (or the pseudogene TRBV3-2) and TRBJ2-2, with D maybe TRBD2 (6 bases). CDR3 in amino acids: CASSQGLETGELFF. For the CDR3, the DNA is TGTGCCAGCAGCCAAGGACTAGAGACTGGGGAGCTGTTTTTT.